Listed below are T cell receptor beta chains from one sample, sequenced in a study of blood T cell repertoires in COVID-19. Method: immunoSEQ multiplex PCR; TCRdb's copy keeps in-frame clones and lacks some. The table includes some 700,000 clones, about 87% detected once. The sequencing input was peripheral blood. The receptors shown here come from a woman younger than 35 with acute or convalescent COVID-19. CDR3s include the opening cysteine and the closing phenylalanine or tryptophan. The D gene is left open where the match is weak. Expanded clones are given a class, and other clones once, few, many or no size at all.

.	TRBV5-1	TRBD1	TRBJ2-1	CASGTGSEQFF	TGCGCCAGCGGGACAGGTTCTGAGCAGTTCTTC
.	TRBV2	TRBD1	TRBJ1-2	CASSDYRDRVEYGYTF	TGTGCCAGCAGTGATTACCGGGACAGGGTAGAGTATGGCTACACCTTC
.	TRBV11-2	.	TRBJ1-2	CASSLVNRVFSGYTF	TGTGCCAGCAGCTTAGTTAACAGGGTGTTCAGTGGCTACACCTTC
.	TRBV14	.	TRBJ1-2	CASSQGERDYGYTF	TGTGCCAGCAGCCAAGGGGAGAGGGACTATGGCTACACCTTC
.	TRBV5-1	TRBD1	TRBJ1-6	CASSPRTGYNSPLHF	TGCGCCAGCAGCCCCCGGACAGGGTATAATTCACCCCTCCACTTT
once	TRBV29-1	.	TRBJ1-4	CSVGLATNEKLFF	TGCAGCGTCGGACTTGCAACTAATGAAAAACTGTTTTTT
few	TRBV6-5	TRBD1	TRBJ2-6	CASTTGVSGANVLTF	TGTGCCAGCACCACAGGGGTCTCTGGGGCCAACGTCCTGACTTTC
.	TRBV7-8	TRBD1	TRBJ2-7	CASSQGGRSYEQYF	TGTGCCAGCAGCCAAGGGGGCCGCTCCTACGAGCAGTACTTC
.	TRBV5-1	.	TRBJ2-7	CASSLSAGPSYEQYF	TGCGCCAGCAGCTTGAGTGCGGGCCCTTCCTACGAGCAGTACTTC
.	TRBV19	TRBD1	TRBJ2-4	CASNPTGSYSKNIQYF	TGTGCCAGTAACCCGACAGGGTCCTATTCGAAAAACATTCAGTACTTC
.	TRBV7-9	.	TRBJ2-7	CASSLPQTGNDEQYF	TGTGCCAGCAGCCTTCCCCAAACCGGGAACGACGAGCAGTACTTC
.	TRBV3-1/TRBV3-2	.	TRBJ2-7	CASSPIGVGYEQYF	TGTGCCAGCAGTCCGATCGGGGTCGGCTACGAGCAGTACTTC
.	TRBV30	.	TRBJ2-7	CAWVNTGNEQYF	TGTGCCTGGGTAAATACAGGGAACGAGCAGTACTTC
.	TRBV5-6	TRBD1	TRBJ2-7	CASSRYRRTGVGQYF	TGTGCCAGCAGCCGATACAGGAGGACAGGGGTTGGGCAGTACTTC
.	TRBV12-3/TRBV12-4	TRBD1	TRBJ1-1	CASRPTGVTEAFF	TGTGCCAGCAGACCAACAGGGGTCACTGAAGCTTTCTTT
.	TRBV5-1	TRBD1	TRBJ1-1	CASSLGQGALNTEAFF	TGCGCCAGCAGCTTGGGACAGGGGGCTCTCAACACTGAAGCTTTCTTT
.	TRBV7-7	TRBD2	TRBJ2-1	CASSLALAGGDNEQFF	TGTGCCAGCAGCTTAGCGCTAGCGGGGGGGGACAATGAGCAGTTCTTC
.	TRBV9	.	TRBJ1-1	CASSVASGGPNTEAFF	TGTGCCAGCAGCGTAGCCTCGGGAGGCCCTAACACTGAAGCTTTCTTT
.	TRBV7-9	.	TRBJ1-1	CASSLTETPEAFF	TGTGCCAGCAGCCTGACAGAAACCCCTGAAGCTTTCTTT
.	TRBV2	.	TRBJ1-3	CASSGSRTGNTIYF	TGTGCCAGCAGCGGGTCTAGGACTGGAAACACCATATATTTT
.	TRBV30	TRBD1	TRBJ2-7	CALRQGTYEQYF	TGTGCCTTACGACAGGGAACCTACGAGCAGTACTTC
.	TRBV5-4	TRBD1	TRBJ2-1	CASSSKSRDRINEQFF	TGTGCCAGCAGCTCGAAATCCCGGGACAGGATCAATGAGCAGTTCTTC
.	TRBV7-8	TRBD1	TRBJ1-1	CASSLRRPGQGRMNTEAFF	TGTGCCAGCAGCTTACGTCGCCCGGGACAGGGGCGTATGAACACTGAAGCTTTCTTT
.	TRBV29-1	.	TRBJ2-2	CSVITGMDTGELFF	TGCAGCGTAATCACGGGGATGGACACCGGGGAGCTGTTTTTT
.	TRBV4-2	TRBD1	TRBJ1-2	CASSLSTGGYNYGYTF	TGTGCCAGCAGCCTCTCTACAGGGGGATATAACTATGGCTACACCTTC
.	TRBV3-1/TRBV3-2	TRBD2	TRBJ2-3	CASNNRAGGRGDTQYF	TGTGCCAGCAACAACCGAGCGGGGGGGCGTGGAGATACGCAGTATTTT
.	TRBV11-1	.	TRBJ2-7	CASGRGGNSYEQYF	TGTGCCAGCGGTCGTGGGGGCAACTCCTACGAGCAGTACTTC
.	TRBV5-8	TRBD1	TRBJ1-2	CASSFYRQGGDYGYTF	TGTGCCAGCAGCTTTTATCGACAGGGGGGTGACTATGGCTACACCTTC
.	TRBV5-6	.	TRBJ1-5	CASSFKHLSNQPQHF	TGTGCCAGCAGCTTCAAACACCTTAGCAATCAGCCCCAGCATTTT
.	TRBV10-1	.	TRBJ1-1	CASSLRNTEAFF	TGCGCCAGCAGTTTGAGGAACACTGAAGCTTTCTTT
.	TRBV18	.	TRBJ1-1	CASSPTPWDTEAFF	TGTGCCAGCTCACCGACTCCTTGGGACACTGAAGCTTTCTTT
few	TRBV3-1/TRBV3-2	TRBD1	TRBJ1-2	CASRQGAKGYGYTF	TGTGCCAGCAGGCAGGGGGCCAAGGGCTATGGCTACACCTTC
.	TRBV20-1	TRBD1	TRBJ2-1	CSASPTGGWDNEQFF	TGCAGTGCTAGTCCCACAGGGGGCTGGGACAATGAGCAGTTCTTC
.	TRBV7-3	TRBD2	TRBJ2-1	CASSASGGAANEQFF	TGTGCCAGCAGCGCAAGCGGGGGGGCCGCGAATGAGCAGTTCTTC
once	TRBV25-1	TRBD2	TRBJ2-3	CASSESSGTSGGKDTQYF	TGTGCCAGCAGTGAATCCTCTGGGACTAGCGGGGGGAAAGATACGCAGTATTTT
.	TRBV24-1	.	TRBJ1-3	CATSDPRGSGNTIYF	TGTGCCACCAGTGATCCCAGGGGCTCTGGAAACACCATATATTTT